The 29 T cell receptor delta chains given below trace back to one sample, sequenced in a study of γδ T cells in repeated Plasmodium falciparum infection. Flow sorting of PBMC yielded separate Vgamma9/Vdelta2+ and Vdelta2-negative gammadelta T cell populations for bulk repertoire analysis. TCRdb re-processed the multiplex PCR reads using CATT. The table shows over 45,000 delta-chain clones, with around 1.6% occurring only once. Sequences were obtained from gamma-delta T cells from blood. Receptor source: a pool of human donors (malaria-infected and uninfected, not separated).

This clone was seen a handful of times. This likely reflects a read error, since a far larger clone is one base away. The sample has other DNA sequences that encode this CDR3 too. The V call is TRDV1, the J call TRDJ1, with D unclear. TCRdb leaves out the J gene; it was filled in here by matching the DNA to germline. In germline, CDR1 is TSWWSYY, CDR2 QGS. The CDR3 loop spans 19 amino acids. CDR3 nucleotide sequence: TGTGCTCTTGGGGAGCACACTCGTTTCTCCGGGGTTAACACCAATAAACTCATCTTT. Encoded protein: CALGEHTRFSGVNTNKLIF.

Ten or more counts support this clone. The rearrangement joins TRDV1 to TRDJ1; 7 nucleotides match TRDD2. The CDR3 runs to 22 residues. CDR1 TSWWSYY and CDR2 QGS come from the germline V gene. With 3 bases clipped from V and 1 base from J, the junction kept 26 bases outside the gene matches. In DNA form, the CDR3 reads TGTGCTCTTGGGGACGCCATTCCTACTTTGGGTGGGGACCGCGGGGGCACCGATAAACTCATCTTT. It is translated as CALGDAIPTLGGDRGGTDKLIF.

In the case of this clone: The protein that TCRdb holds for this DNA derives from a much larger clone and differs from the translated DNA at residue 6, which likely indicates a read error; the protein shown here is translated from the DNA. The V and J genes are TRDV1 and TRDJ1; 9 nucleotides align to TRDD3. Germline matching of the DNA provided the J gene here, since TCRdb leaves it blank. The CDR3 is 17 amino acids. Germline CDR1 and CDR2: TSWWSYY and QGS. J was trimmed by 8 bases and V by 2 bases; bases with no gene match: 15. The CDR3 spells CALGESPHDWGKEKLIF. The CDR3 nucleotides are TGTGCTCTTGGGGAATCCCCTCATGACTGGGGGAAGGAAAAACTCATCTTT.

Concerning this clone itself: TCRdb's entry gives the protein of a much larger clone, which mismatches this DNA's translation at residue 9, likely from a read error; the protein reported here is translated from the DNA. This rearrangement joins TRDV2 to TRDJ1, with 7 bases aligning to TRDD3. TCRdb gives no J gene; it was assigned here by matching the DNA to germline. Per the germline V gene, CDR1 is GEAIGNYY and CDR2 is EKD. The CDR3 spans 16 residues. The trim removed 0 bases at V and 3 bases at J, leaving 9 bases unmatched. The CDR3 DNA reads TGTGCCTGTGACACCGTTGGGGGGATGCGTCCCGATAAACTCATCTTT. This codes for CACDTVGGMRPDKLIF.

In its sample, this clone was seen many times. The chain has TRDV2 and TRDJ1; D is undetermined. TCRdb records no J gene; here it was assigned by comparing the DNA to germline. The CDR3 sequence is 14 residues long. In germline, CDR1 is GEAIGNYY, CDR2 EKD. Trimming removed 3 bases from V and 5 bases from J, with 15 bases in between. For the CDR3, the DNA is TGTGCCTGTGACCAATGTACTGAGGTTGATAAACTCATCTTT. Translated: CACDQCTEVDKLIF.

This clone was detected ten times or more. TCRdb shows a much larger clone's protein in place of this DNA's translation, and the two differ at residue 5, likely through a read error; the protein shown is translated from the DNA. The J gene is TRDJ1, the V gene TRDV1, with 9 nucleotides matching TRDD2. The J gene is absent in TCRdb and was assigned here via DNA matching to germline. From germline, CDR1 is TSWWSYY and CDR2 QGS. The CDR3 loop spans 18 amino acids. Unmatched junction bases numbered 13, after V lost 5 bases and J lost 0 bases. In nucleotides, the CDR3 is TGTGCTCTTGGGAGCCTTCCTACGAAGTCTACGTACACCGATAAACTCATCTTT. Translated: CALGSLPTKSTYTDKLIF.

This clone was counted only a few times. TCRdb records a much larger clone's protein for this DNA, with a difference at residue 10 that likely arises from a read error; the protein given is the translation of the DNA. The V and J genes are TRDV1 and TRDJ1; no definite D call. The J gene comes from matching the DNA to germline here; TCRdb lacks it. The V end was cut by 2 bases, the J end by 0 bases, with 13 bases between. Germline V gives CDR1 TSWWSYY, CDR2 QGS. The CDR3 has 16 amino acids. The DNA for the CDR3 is TGTGCTCTTGGGGAAATATGCCCGCCAGACACCGATAAACTCATCTTT. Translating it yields CALGEICPPDTDKLIF.

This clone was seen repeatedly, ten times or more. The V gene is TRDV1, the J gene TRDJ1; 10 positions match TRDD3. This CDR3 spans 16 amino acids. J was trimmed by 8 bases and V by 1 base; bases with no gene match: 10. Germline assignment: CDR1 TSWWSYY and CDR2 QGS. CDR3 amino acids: CALGERAGWGIEKLIF. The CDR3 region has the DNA TGTGCTCTTGGGGAACGGGCTGGCTGGGGGATAGAAAAACTCATCTTT.

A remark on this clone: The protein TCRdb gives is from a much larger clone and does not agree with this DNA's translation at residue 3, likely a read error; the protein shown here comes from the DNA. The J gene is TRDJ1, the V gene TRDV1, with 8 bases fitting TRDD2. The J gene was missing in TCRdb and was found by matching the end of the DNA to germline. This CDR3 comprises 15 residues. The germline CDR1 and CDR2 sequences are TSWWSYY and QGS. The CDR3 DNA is TGTGCTCCTGGGGAGCTCCCTCCTTCCTACGATAAACTCATCTTT. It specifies CAPGELPPSYDKLIF.

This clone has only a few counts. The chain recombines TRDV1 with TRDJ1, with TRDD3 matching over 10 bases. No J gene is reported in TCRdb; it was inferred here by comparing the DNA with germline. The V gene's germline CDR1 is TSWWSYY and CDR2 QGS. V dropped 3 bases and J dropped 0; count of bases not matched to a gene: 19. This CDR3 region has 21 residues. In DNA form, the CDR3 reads TGTGCTCTTGGGGACCCCGAGGATGAGAGCTACTGGGGGATTCACACCGATAAACTCATCTTT. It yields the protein CALGDPEDESYWGIHTDKLIF.

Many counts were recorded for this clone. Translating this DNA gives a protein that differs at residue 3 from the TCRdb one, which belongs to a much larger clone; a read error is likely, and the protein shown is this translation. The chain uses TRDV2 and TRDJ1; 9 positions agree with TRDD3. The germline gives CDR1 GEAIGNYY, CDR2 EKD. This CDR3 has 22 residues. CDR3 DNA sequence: TGTGCCCGTGATAAACGCCCTCGTCGGGGGGATACCCCAAACTCGTACACCGATAAACTCATCTTT. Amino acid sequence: CARDKRPRRGDTPNSYTDKLIF.

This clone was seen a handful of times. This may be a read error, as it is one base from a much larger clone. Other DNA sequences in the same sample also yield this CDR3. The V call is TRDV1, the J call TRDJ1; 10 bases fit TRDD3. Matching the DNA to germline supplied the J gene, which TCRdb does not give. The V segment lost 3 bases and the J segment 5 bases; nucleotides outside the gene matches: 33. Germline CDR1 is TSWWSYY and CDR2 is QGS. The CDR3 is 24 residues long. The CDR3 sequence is CALGEFRLRSGVLGDKGRGDKLIF. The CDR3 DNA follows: TGTGCTCTTGGGGAGTTCCGACTACGGTCTGGAGTGCTGGGGGATAAAGGTCGAGGTGATAAACTCATCTTT.

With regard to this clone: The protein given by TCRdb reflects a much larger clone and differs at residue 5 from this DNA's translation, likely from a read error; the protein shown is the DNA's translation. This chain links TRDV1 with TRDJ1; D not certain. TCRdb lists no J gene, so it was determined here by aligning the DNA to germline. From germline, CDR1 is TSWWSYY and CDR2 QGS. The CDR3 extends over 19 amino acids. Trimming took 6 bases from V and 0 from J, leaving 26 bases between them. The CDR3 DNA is TGTGCTCTTGGTCATCCCCTTGTCGGGACCAAACCTTACACCGATAAACTCATCTTT. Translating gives CALGHPLVGTKPYTDKLIF.

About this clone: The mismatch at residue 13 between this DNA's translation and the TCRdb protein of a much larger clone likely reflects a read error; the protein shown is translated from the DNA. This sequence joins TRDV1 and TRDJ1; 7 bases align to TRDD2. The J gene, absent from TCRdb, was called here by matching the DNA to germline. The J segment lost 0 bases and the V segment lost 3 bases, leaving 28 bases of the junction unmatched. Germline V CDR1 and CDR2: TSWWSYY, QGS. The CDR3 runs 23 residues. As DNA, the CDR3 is TGTGCTCTTGGGGACCGGCCTTCCTTCTACGTACTAGCTTCCTTACTGTACACCGATAAACTCATCTTT. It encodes CALGDRPSFYVLASLLYTDKLIF.

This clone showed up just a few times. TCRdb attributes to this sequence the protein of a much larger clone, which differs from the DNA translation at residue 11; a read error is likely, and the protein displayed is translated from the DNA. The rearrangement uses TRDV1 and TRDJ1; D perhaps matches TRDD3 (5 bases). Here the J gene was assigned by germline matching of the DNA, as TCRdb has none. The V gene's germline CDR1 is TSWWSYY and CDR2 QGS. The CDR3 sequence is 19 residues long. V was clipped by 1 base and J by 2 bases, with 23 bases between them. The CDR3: CALGEHYVSGGIDTDKLIF. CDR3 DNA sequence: TGTGCTCTTGGGGAACATTACGTCTCGGGGGGTATTGATACCGATAAACTCATCTTT.

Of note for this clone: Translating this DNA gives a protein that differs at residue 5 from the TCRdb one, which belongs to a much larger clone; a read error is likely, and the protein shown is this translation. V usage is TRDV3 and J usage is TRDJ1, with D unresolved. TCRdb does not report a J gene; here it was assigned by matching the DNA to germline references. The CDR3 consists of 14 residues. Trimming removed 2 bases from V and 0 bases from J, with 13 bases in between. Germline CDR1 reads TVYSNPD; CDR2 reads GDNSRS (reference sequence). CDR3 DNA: TGTGCCTTTGGGGCCATTGGGTACACCGATAAACTCATCTTT. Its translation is CAFGAIGYTDKLIF. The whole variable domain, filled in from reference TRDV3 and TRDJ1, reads CDKVTQSSPDQTVASGSEVVLLCTYDTVYSNPDLFWYRIRPDYSFQFVFYGDNSRSEGADFTQGRFSVKHILTQKAFHLVISPVRTEDSATYYCAFGAIGYTDKLIFGKGTRVTVEP.

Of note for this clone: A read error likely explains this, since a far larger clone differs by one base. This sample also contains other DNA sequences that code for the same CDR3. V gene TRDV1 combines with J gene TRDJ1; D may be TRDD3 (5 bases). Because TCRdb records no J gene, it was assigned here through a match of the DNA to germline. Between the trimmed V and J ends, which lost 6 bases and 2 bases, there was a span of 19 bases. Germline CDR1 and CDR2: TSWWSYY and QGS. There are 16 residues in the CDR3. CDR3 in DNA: TGTGCTCTTGGCGGGATCTGCGAACTTAAAACCGATAAACTCATCTTT. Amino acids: CALGGICELKTDKLIF.

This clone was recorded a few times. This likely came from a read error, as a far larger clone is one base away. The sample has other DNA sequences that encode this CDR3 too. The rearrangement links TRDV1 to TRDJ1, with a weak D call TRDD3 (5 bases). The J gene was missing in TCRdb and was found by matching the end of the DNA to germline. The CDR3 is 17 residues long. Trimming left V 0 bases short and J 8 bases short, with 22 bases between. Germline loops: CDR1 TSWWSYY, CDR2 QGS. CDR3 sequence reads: CALGELRPGGGHFKLIF. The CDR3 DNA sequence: TGTGCTCTTGGGGAACTCAGGCCCGGCGGGGGCCACTTCAAACTCATCTTT.

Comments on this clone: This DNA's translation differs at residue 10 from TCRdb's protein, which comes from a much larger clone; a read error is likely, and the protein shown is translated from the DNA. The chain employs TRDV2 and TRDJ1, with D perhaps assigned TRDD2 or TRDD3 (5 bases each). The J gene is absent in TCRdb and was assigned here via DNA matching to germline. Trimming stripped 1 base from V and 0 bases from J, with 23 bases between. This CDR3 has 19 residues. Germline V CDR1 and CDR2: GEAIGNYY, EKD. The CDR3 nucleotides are TGTGCCTGTGACACTGCCTACACCTGGGAGCCCTGGTACACCGATAAACTCATCTTT. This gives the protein CACDTAYTWEPWYTDKLIF.

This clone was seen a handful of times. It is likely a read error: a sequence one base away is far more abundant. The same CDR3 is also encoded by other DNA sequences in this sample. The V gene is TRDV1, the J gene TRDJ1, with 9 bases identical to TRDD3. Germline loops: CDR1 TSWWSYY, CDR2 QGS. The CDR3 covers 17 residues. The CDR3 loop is CALGERLRGYGTDKLIF. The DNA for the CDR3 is TGTGCTCTTGGGGAACGCCTAAGGGGATACGGAACCGATAAACTCATCTTC.

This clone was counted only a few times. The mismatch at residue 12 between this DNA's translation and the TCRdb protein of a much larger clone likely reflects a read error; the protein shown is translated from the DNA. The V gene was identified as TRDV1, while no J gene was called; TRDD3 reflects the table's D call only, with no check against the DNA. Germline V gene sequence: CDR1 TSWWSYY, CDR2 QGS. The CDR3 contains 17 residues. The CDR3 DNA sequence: TGTGCTCTTGGGGAACTCTCGTCATTCTGGGGGAGACGACGCCTCATCTTT. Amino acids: CALGELSSFWGRRRLIF.

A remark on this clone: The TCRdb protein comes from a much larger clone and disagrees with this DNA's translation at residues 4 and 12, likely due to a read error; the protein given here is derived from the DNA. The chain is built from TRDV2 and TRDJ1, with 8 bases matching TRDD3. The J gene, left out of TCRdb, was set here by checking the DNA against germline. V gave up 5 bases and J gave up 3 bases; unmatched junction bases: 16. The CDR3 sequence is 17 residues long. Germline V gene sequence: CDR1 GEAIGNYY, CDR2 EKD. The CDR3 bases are TGTGCCTGTGGGAGCGTACTGGGGGGGATCTACGCCGATAAACTCATCTTT. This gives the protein CACGSVLGGIYADKLIF.

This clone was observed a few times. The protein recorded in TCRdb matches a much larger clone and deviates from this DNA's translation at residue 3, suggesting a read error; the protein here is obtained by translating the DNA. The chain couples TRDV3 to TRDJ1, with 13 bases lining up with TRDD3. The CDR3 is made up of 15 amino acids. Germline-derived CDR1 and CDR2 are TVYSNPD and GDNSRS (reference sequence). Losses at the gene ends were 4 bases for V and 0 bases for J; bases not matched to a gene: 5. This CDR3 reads CAYWGIRTNTDKLIF. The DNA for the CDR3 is TGTGCCTACTGGGGGATACGAACTAACACCGATAAACTCATCTTT.

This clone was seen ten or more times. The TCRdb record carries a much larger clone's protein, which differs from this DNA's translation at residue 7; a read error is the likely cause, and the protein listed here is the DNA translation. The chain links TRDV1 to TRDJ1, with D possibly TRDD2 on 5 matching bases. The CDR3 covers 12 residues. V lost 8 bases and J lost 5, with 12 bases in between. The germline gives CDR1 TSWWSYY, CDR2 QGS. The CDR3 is CALFSSWDKLIF. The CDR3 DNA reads TGTGCTCTTTTTTCCTCCTGGGATAAACTCATCTTT.

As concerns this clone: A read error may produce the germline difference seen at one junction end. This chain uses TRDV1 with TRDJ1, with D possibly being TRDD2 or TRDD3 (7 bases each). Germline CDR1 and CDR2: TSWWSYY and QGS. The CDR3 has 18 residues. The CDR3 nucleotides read TGCTCTGGGGATAACCTGCCTTCCTCTTTTCAGTTCACCTATAAACTCATCTTT. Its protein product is CSGDNLPSSFQFTYKLIF.

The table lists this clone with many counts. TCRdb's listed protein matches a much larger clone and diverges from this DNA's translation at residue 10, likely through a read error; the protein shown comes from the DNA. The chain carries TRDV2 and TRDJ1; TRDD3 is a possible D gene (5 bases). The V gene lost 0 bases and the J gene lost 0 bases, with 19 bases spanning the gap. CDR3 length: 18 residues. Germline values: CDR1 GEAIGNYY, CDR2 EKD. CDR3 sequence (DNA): TGTGCCTGTGACACCGTGGGCTTACTGGAGGAAGACACCGATAAACTCATCTTT. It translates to CACDTVGLLEEDTDKLIF.

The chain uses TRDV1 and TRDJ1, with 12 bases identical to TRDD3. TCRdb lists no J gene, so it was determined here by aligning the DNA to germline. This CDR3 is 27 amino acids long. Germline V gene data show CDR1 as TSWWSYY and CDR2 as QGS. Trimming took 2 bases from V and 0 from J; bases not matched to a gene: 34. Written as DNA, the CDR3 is TGTGCTCTTGGGGAAACCCTTCTCTCAATACTTCCTACCCGCTCTACTGGGGGATACATATACACCGATAAACTCATCTTT. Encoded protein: CALGETLLSILPTRSTGGYIYTDKLIF.

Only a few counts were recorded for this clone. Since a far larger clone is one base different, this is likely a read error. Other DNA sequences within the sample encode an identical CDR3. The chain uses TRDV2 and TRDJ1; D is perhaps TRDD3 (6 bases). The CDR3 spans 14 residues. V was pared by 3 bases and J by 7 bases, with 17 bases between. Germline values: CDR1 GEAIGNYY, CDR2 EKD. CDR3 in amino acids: CACDELGDSSKLIF. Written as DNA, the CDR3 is TGTGCCTGTGACGAACTGGGTGATTCGAGTAAACTCATCTTT.

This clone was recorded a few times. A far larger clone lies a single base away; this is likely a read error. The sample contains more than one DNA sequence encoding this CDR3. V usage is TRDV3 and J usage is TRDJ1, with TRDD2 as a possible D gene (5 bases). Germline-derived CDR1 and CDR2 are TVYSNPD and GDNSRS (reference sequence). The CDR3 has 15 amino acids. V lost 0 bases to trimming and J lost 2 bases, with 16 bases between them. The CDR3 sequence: CAFSTAYSLTDKLIF. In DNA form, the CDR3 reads TGTGCCTTTAGTACAGCCTACTCCCTTACCGATAAACTCATCTTT.